The 10 T cell receptor beta chains listed next were all sequenced from one sample in a study of cytomegalovirus exposure and HLA in healthy donors. Both 60 Vbeta primers and 13 Jbeta primers went into the PCR. Some clones are missing from TCRdb's copy, which holds only in-frame ones; the method was immunoSEQ multiplex PCR. This sample contains 45,000 to 70,000 clones. The sequenced sample was PBMCs. The receptors shown here come from a woman in her forties or fifties in good health and CMV-seropositive.

This sequence joins TRBV27 and TRBJ1-2; perhaps TRBD1 as D (6 bases). The CDR3 spans 15 residues. Per germline, CDR1 MNHEY and CDR2 SMNVEV (reference sequence). V was pared by 7 bases and J by 2 bases, with 17 bases between. The DNA of the CDR3 is TGTGCCAGCACCAAAGTAGGGGGAGGGAACTATGGCTACACCTTC. Amino acids: CASTKVGGGNYGYTF.

The CDR3 loop is CASSARGGSTDTQYF. In nucleotides, the CDR3 is TGTGCCAGCAGTGCCCGGGGGGGGAGCACAGATACGCAGTATTTT. The rearrangement joins TRBV6-4 to TRBJ2-3; 8 bases align to TRBD2. The CDR3 covers 15 residues. Trimming cost V 4 bases and J 0 bases; bases outside gene matches: 3. The V gene's germline CDR1 is MRHNA and CDR2 SNTAGT.

The J gene is TRBJ2-5, the V gene TRBV7-3; D uncertain. CDR3 length: 13 amino acids. Trimming removed 3 bases at V and 4 bases at J, with 9 bases between. From germline, CDR1 is SGHTA and CDR2 FQGTGA. The CDR3 sequence: CASSFGTGETQYF. CDR3 sequence (DNA): TGTGCCAGCAGCTTTGGTACCGGAGAGACCCAGTACTTC.

V gene TRBV11-2 combines with J gene TRBJ1-4; maybe TRBD1 (6 bases). The CDR3 is 13 residues long. The V gene's germline CDR1 is SGHAT and CDR2 FQNNGV. Trimming cost V 5 bases and J 8 bases, with 12 bases left between them. The DNA of the CDR3 is TGTGCCAGCAGCCGTAGAGACAGGGAAAAACTGTTTTTT. Translating gives CASSRRDREKLFF. Full variable domain (remainder filled in from reference TRBV11-2 and TRBJ1-4): EAGVAQSPRYKIIEKRQSVAFWCNPISGHATLYWYQQILGQGPKLLIQFQNNGVVDDSQLPKDRFSAERLKGVDSTLKIQPAKLEDSAVYLCASSRRDREKLFFGSGTQLSVL.

This chain connects TRBV6-5 to TRBJ1-1; 7 nucleotides line up with TRBD1. The CDR3 runs to 13 residues. The germline V gene has CDR1 MNHEY and CDR2 SVGAGI. After removal of 5 bases from V and 4 bases from J, the junction contained 4 bases not matched to a gene. The CDR3 DNA follows: TGTGCCAGCAGTCGCTCAGGGGGCACTGAAGCTTTCTTT. The encoded protein is CASSRSGGTEAFF.

This chain uses TRBV7-2 with TRBJ2-3; D is perhaps TRBD1 (5 bases). This CDR3 has 15 residues. V lost 1 base to trimming and J lost 1 base, with 9 bases between them. Germline V gives CDR1 SGHTA, CDR2 FQGNSA. The CDR3 spells CASSLERTRTDTQYF. In DNA form, the CDR3 reads TGTGCCAGCAGCTTAGAAAGGACACGCACAGATACGCAGTATTTT.

The rearrangement links TRBV29-1 to TRBJ1-3; D might be TRBD1 (6 bases). The CDR3 loop spans 19 amino acids. Germline-derived CDR1 and CDR2 are SQVTM and ANQGSEA. Between the trimmed V and J ends, which lost 0 bases and 0 bases, there was a span of 21 bases. As DNA, the CDR3 is TGCAGCGTTGAAGATAGGTTCCCGAGTCCCAGGGGCTCTGGAAACACCATATATTTT. Translated: CSVEDRFPSPRGSGNTIYF.

V is TRBV10-3 and J is TRBJ2-5; D is uncertain. With the DNA end fitting TRBJ2-7 better, the J assignment may be wrong. This CDR3 has 13 amino acids. CDR1 ENHRY and CDR2 SYGVKD come from the germline V gene. The chain's CDR3 is CAISEFSFHEQYF. The CDR3 DNA sequence: TGTGCCATCAGTGAGTTTAGTTTCCACGAGCAGTACTTC.

This chain joins TRBV5-6 and TRBJ2-6; unclear D gene. The V gene's germline CDR1 is SGHDT and CDR2 YYEEEE. Trimming left V 4 bases short and J 4 bases short, with 6 bases between. This CDR3 region has 13 residues. Here the CDR3 reads CASSPTGANVLTF. DNA of the CDR3: TGTGCCAGCAGCCCGACAGGGGCCAACGTCCTGACTTTC.

This chain joins TRBV18 and TRBJ1-3, with 7 bases identical to TRBD1. The CDR3 consists of 16 residues. Trimming at V came to 6 bases and at J to 0 bases, leaving 8 bases not matched to a gene. Germline-derived CDR1 and CDR2 are KGHSH and LQKENI. This CDR3 reads CASSHPGGHSGNTIYF. CDR3 DNA sequence: TGTGCCAGCTCCCACCCAGGGGGGCACTCTGGAAACACCATATATTTT.